This TCR beta chain is drawn from a study of shared clonotypes between healthy human individuals. Regarding the study as a whole: The diversity represented, both genetic and in exposure history, was limited by few donors. Across subsets, estimated richness was generally greater for naive than for memory populations.

This CDR3 spans 15 amino acids. V lost 1 base and J 3 bases, leaving 10 bases between the germline ends. Germline V gives CDR1 MDHEN, CDR2 SYDVKM. Study processing details: With immunoSEQ giving junction-only sequences and no quality scores, filtering differed. Here immunoSEQ multiplex PCR was the method, and the copy in TCRdb shows in-frame clones only, minus some. The V and J calls and clone size come from that table; D and trimming were worked out from the DNA. The data contain approximately 530,000 clones, roughly 95% of them singletons. Regarding this clone: The antigen remains undetermined.

The sequence was obtained from a woman aged 25 to 39 in good health. This sequence joins TRBV28 and TRBJ1-3; the D gene is possibly TRBD1 (5 bases). Sample: naive CD4+ T cells sorted from blood. Described subset: CD45RA+ positively selected. The CDR3 reads CASSLLTAFGNTIYF. The CDR3 DNA sequence: TGTGCCAGCAGTTTATTGACAGCCTTTGGAAACACCATATATTTT.